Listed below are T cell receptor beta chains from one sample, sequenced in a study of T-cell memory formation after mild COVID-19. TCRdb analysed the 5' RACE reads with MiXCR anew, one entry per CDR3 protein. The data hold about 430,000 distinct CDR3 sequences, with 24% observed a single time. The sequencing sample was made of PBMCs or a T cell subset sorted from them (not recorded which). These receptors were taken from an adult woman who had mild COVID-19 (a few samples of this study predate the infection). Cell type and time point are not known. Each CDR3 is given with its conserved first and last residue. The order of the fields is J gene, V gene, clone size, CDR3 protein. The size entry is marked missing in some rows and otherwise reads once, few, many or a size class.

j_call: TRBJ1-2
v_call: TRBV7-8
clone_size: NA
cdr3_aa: CASSLEAGTLNYGYTF

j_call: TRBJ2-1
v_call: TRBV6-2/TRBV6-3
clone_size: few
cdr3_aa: CASSPWQRGYNEQFF

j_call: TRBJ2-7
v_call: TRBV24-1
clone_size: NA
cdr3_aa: CATSDVGTGGYEQYF

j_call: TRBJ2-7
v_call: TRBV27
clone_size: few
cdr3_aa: CASSPNDREDEQYF

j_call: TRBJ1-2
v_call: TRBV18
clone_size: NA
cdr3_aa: CASSLSGQGDGYTF

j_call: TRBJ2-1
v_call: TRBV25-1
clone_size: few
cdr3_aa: CASSARVAGNNEQFF

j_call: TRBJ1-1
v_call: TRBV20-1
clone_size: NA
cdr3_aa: CSVSGRDAFF

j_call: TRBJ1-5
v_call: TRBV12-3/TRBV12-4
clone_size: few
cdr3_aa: CASSLGDGRDQPQHF

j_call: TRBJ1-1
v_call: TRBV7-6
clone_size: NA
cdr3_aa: CASSPPSVHTEAFF

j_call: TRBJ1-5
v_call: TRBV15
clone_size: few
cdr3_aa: CATSRPRNSNQPQHF

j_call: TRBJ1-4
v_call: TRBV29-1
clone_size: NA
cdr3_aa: CSVAGQGNNEKLFF

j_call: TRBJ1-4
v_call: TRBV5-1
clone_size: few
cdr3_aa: CASSFASFNEKLFF

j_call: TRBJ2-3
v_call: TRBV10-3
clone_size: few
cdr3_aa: CAISGGDTQYF

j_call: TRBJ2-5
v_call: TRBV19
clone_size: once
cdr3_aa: CASTYGGGEETQYF

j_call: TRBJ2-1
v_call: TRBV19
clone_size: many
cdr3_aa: CASSIGEVARSYNEQFF

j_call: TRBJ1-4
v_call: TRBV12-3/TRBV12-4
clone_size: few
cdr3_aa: CASSISLQNEKLFF

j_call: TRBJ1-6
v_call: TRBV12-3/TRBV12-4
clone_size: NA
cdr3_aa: CASSLSDTINSPLHF

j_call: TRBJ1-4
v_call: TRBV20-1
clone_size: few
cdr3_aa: CSARYGTFNEKLFF

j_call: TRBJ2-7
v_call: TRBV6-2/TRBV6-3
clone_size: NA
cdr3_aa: CASSLGTMGEQYF

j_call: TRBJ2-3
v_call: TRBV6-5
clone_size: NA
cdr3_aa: CASRRTGTGGDTQYF

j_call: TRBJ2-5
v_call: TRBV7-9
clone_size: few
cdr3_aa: CASSPLTSGEETQYF

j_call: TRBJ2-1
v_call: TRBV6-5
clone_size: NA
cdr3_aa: CASSWGFEGLNEQFF

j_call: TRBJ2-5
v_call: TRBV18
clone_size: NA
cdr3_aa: CASSPTRGETQYF

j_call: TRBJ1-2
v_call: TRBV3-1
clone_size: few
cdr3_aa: CASYRRGGGYTF

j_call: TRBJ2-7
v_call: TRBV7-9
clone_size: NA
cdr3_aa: CASDSEGYEQYF

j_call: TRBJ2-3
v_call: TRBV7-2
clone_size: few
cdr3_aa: CASSPPGIAGGQDTQYF

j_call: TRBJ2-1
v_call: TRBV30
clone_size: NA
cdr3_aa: CAWSVRFDEQFF

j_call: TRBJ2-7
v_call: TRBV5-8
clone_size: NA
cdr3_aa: CASSSPRGQRLAVYEQYF

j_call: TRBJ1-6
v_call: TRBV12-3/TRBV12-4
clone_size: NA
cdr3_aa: CASTLRGGNSPLHF

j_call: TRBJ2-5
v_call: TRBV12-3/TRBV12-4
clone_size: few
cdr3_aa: CASSPWMGQETQYF

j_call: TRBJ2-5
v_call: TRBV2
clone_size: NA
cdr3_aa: CASSERDRGRQETQYF

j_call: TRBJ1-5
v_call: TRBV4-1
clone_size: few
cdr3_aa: CASSQASLNQPQHF

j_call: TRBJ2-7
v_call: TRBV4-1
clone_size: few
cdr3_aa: CASSSGTLGGEQYF

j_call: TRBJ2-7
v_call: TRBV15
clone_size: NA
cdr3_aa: CATRYTGGTYEQYF

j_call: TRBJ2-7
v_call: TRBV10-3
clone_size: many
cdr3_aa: CAISDHPRDRPRGEQYF

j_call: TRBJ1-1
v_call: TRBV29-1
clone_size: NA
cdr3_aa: CSVWGRLNTEAFF

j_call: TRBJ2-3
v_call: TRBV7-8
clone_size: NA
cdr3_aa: CASSLAYRLAGTDTQYF

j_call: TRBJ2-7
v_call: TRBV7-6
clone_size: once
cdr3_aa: CASSLGGGRMGYYEQYF

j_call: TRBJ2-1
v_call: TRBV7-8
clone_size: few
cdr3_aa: CASSPSGGPSYNEQFF

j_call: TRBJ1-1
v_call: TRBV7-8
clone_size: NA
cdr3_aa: CASSISFGVGEAFF

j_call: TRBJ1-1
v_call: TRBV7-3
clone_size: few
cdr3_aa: CASRPSGGTEAFF

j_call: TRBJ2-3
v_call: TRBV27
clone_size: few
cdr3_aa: CASTPQTSGYTDTQYF

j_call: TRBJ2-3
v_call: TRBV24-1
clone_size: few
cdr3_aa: CATSDSAWGSTQYF

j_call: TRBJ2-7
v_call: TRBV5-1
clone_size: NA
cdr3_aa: CASSITGTGYEQYF

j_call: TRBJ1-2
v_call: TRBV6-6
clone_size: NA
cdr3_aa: CASSYNRDYGYTF